This is a list of T cell receptor beta chains from one sample in a study of CD8+ T cells in alopecia areata. The repertoire was sequenced with immunoSEQ multiplex PCR; TCRdb's copy has only in-frame clones and lacks some. The data show roughly 180,000 clones, approximately 49% seen once. Here the sequenced sample was CD8+ T cells sorted from blood, taken at roughly week 52, from a patient treated with tofacitinib. These receptors were obtained from a human donor with alopecia areata. CDR3s include the opening cysteine and the closing phenylalanine or tryptophan. Each record gives: D gene, CDR3 length, J gene, V gene, clone size, CDR3 protein, CDR3 DNA. The D gene is left open where the match is weak. Only part of the rows carry a size: once, few, many, or a class if the clone is expanded.

TRBD1 | 12 | TRBJ1-1 | TRBV29-1 | . | CSVSGQGAEAFF | TGCAGCGTCTCGGGACAGGGGGCTGAAGCTTTCTTT
TRBD2 | 14 | TRBJ2-5 | TRBV27 | few | CASSLAGLAETQYF | TGTGCCAGCAGTTTAGCGGGACTAGCGGAGACCCAGTACTTC
TRBD1 | 14 | TRBJ2-7 | TRBV6-6 | . | CASTFTGGAYEQYF | TGTGCCAGCACTTTCACAGGGGGAGCCTACGAGCAGTACTTC
TRBD1 | 14 | TRBJ2-2 | TRBV5-4 | few | CASSPDRGRRELFF | TGTGCCAGCAGCCCGGACAGGGGGCGGCGGGAGCTGTTTTTT
. | 15 | TRBJ2-7 | TRBV5-1 | . | CASSLFSGPMGEQYF | TGCGCCAGCAGCTTGTTCTCAGGCCCCATGGGAGAGCAGTACTTC
TRBD1 | 15 | TRBJ2-7 | TRBV18 | . | CASSPGTGGLYEQYF | TGTGCCAGCTCACCCGGGACAGGGGGGCTCTACGAGCAGTACTTC
. | 13 | TRBJ1-5 | TRBV30 | . | CAWSVGREQPQHF | TGTGCCTGGAGTGTTGGTAGAGAACAGCCCCAGCATTTT
. | 12 | TRBJ1-1 | TRBV30 | . | CACEGPNTEAFF | TGTGCCTGCGAGGGCCCGAACACTGAAGCTTTCTTT
TRBD1 | 15 | TRBJ1-6 | TRBV27 | . | CASSPGGQYNSPLHF | TGTGCCAGCAGTCCTGGGGGACAGTATAATTCACCCCTCCACTTT
. | 16 | TRBJ2-2 | TRBV4-1 | . | CASSQESAWDTGELFF | TGCGCCAGCAGCCAAGAGTCGGCCTGGGACACCGGGGAGCTGTTTTTT
. | 14 | TRBJ1-6 | TRBV30 | few | CAGTQSSYNSPLHF | TGTGCTGGGACTCAGAGCTCCTATAATTCACCCCTCCACTTT
. | 13 | TRBJ2-5 | TRBV5-1 | once | CASSFESQETQYF | TGCGCCAGCAGCTTTGAATCCCAAGAGACCCAGTACTTC
TRBD1 | 18 | TRBJ2-7 | TRBV9 | . | CASSGSSGGDRAAYEQYF | TGTGCCAGCAGCGGATCCTCCGGTGGGGACAGGGCCGCCTACGAGCAGTACTTC
TRBD2 | 14 | TRBJ2-5 | TRBV6-1 | . | CASSPLTSVETQYF | TGTGCCAGCAGTCCCCTGACTAGCGTCGAGACCCAGTACTTC
. | 13 | TRBJ2-7 | TRBV25-1 | few | CASSALGHYEQYF | TGTGCCAGCAGTGCCCTCGGGCACTACGAGCAGTACTTC
. | 16 | TRBJ2-6 | TRBV7-8 | few | CASSLGGGSGANVLTF | TGTGCCAGCAGCTTAGGGGGTGGCTCTGGGGCCAACGTCCTGACTTTC
. | 14 | TRBJ2-5 | TRBV29-1 | few | CSVEDGWALGTQYF | TGCAGCGTTGAAGATGGGTGGGCCCTGGGGACCCAGTACTTC
TRBD1 | 15 | TRBJ2-2 | TRBV6-1 | few | CASTPGQGASGELFF | TGTGCCAGCACCCCCGGACAGGGGGCTTCGGGGGAGCTGTTTTTT
TRBD1 | 14 | TRBJ2-7 | TRBV13 | . | CASSDPGQGGEQYF | TGTGCCAGCAGCGACCCGGGACAGGGAGGCGAGCAGTACTTC
TRBD1 | 18 | TRBJ2-1 | TRBV15 | . | CATSSDFPGQRTYNEQFF | TGTGCCACCAGCAGCGACTTCCCGGGACAGAGAACCTACAATGAGCAGTTCTTC
TRBD1 | 16 | TRBJ2-2 | TRBV18 | few | CASSPRQGTNTGELFF | TGTGCCAGCTCACCCCGACAGGGGACGAACACCGGGGAGCTGTTTTTT
. | 16 | TRBJ1-5 | TRBV5-6 | . | CASSLGAGGGNQPQHF | TGTGCCAGCAGCTTGGGGGCTGGGGGGGGCAATCAGCCCCAGCATTTT
. | 15 | TRBJ2-2 | TRBV10-3 | . | CAISLGQGTTGELFF | TGTGCCATCAGTCTTGGACAAGGTACCACCGGGGAGCTGTTTTTT
. | 16 | TRBJ1-2 | TRBV7-9 | once | CASSLAISYRGYGYTF | TGTGCCAGCAGCTTAGCGATATCCTATCGAGGGTATGGCTACACCTTC
. | 14 | TRBJ1-5 | TRBV27 | . | CASSLLGSNQPQHF | TGTGCCAGCAGTTTACTGGGCAGCAATCAGCCCCAGCATTTT
TRBD1 | 15 | TRBJ2-7 | TRBV7-9 | . | CASSERTGGSHEQYF | TGTGCCAGCAGCGAAAGGACAGGGGGTAGCCACGAGCAGTACTTC
. | 12 | TRBJ1-1 | TRBV5-6 | . | CASSPKGWAAFF | TGTGCCAGCAGCCCGAAAGGATGGGCAGCTTTCTTT
. | 13 | TRBJ1-5 | TRBV7-9 | few | CASSSGLSQPQHF | TGTGCCAGCAGCTCGGGGCTTAGCCAGCCCCAGCATTTT
. | 12 | TRBJ2-5 | TRBV29-1 | . | CSVESIEETQYF | TGCAGCGTTGAATCGATCGAAGAGACCCAGTACTTC
. | 13 | TRBJ2-1 | TRBV18 | . | CASSPDRYNEQFF | TGTGCCAGCTCACCCGATAGATACAATGAGCAGTTCTTC
. | 12 | TRBJ1-6 | TRBV12-5 | . | CASGLGNSPLHF | TGTGCTAGTGGTTTAGGGAATTCACCCCTCCACTTT
TRBD2 | 15 | TRBJ2-1 | TRBV4-1 | . | CASSQGPGGYNEQFF | TGCGCCAGCAGCCAAGGGCCGGGGGGGTACAATGAGCAGTTCTTC
TRBD1 | 14 | TRBJ1-1 | TRBV18 | . | CASSYLGQETEAFF | TGTGCCAGCTCGTATCTTGGACAGGAAACTGAAGCTTTCTTT
. | 12 | TRBJ2-6 | TRBV29-1 | . | CSVNSGANVLTF | TGCAGTGTCAATTCTGGGGCCAACGTCCTGACTTTC
. | 13 | TRBJ1-4 | TRBV5-6 | . | CASSPQGHEKLFF | TGTGCCAGCAGCCCTCAGGGGCACGAAAAACTGTTTTTT
TRBD1 | 13 | TRBJ2-1 | TRBV4-2 | . | CASSQETGVPQFF | TGTGCCAGCAGCCAAGAAACAGGGGTTCCCCAGTTCTTC
TRBD1 | 18 | TRBJ2-2 | TRBV7-2 | . | CASSLSGILDRDTGELFF | TGTGCCAGCAGCTTATCGGGTATCCTGGACAGGGATACCGGGGAGCTGTTTTTT
. | 11 | TRBJ2-7 | TRBV6-5 | . | CAAGSPYEQYF | TGTGCCGCCGGGAGCCCCTACGAGCAGTACTTC
. | 15 | TRBJ2-2 | TRBV29-1 | . | CSVESMGPLGRELFF | TGCAGCGTTGAATCGATGGGCCCCTTAGGGCGGGAGCTGTTTTTT